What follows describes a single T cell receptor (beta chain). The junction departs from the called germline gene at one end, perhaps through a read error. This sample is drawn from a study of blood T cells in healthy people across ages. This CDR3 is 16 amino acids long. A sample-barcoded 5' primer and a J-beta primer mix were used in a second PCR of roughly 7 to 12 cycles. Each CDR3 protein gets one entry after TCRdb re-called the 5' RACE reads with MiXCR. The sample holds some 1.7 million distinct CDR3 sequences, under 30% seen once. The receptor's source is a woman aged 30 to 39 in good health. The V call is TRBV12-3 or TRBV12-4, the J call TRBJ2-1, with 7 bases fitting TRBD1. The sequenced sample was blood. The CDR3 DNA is TGTGCCAGCAGTTTAAGGAACAGGGGCTTCTACAATGAGCGGTTCTTC. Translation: CASSLRNRGFYNERFF.